The 24 T cell receptor beta chains below were found in one sample sequenced in a study of blood T cell repertoires in COVID-19. Some clones are missing from TCRdb's copy, which holds only in-frame ones; the method was immunoSEQ multiplex PCR. The sample lists 150,000 to 200,000 clones, around four fifths occurring once. Sequencing was done on a sample of peripheral blood. These receptors came from an elderly woman with acute or convalescent COVID-19.

This sequence joins TRBV20-1 and TRBJ2-5; no definite D call. Germline-derived CDR1 and CDR2 are DFQATT and SNEGSKA (reference sequence). The CDR3 loop spans 11 amino acids. V lost 4 bases and J 2 bases, leaving 5 bases between the germline ends. The CDR3 nucleotides are TGCAGTGCTACCAGGCAAGAGACCCAGTACTTC. It codes for CSATRQETQYF.

Notes on this clone: Its ends do not fully match the called genes, so a read error is possible. The J gene is TRBJ1-4, the V gene TRBV7-7, with D possibly TRBD1 on 6 matching bases. Germline values: CDR1 SSHAT, CDR2 FNYEAQ (reference sequence). This CDR3 region has 14 residues. The CDR3 coding sequence is TGTGCTAGCAGCGCAGTCGGACAGCCGGAAAAACTGTTTTTT. It codes for CASSAVGQPEKLFF.

The chain employs TRBV30 and TRBJ2-5, with 7 bases fitting TRBD2. With V trimmed by 0 bases and J by 5 bases, 9 bases remained unmatched. This CDR3 is 15 amino acids long. Germline V lookup: CDR1 GTSNPN, CDR2 SVGIG (reference sequence). The CDR3 is CAWSVSGGGRETQYF. Here the CDR3 DNA reads TGTGCCTGGAGTGTAAGCGGCGGGGGAAGGGAGACCCAGTACTTC. The variable domain in full, with the rest retrieved from reference TRBV30 and TRBJ2-5, is SQTIHQWPATLVQPVGSPLSLECTVEGTSNPNLYWYRQAAGRGLQLLFYSVGIGQISSEVPQNLSASRPQDRQFILSSKKLLLSDSGFYLCAWSVSGGGRETQYFGPGTRLLVL.

This clone was found once. This chain uses TRBV5-1 with TRBJ1-1; tentative D call: TRBD1 (5 bases). The CDR3 totals 16 residues. Between the trimmed V and J ends, which lost 4 bases and 3 bases, there was a span of 19 bases. Germline V CDR1 and CDR2: SGHRS, YFSETQ. CDR3 amino acids: CASSPGAVKTDTEAFF. CDR3 sequence (DNA): TGCGCCAGCAGCCCCGGCGCAGTTAAGACAGACACTGAAGCTTTCTTT.

V usage is TRBV5-1 and J usage is TRBJ1-2, with TRBD1 matching 8 bases. This CDR3 has 14 residues. Germline CDR1 and CDR2: SGHRS and YFSETQ. The J segment lost 4 bases and the V segment lost 2 bases, leaving 4 bases of the junction unmatched. The CDR3 DNA follows: TGCGCCAGCAGCTTCGGGACAGGCCTCTATGGCTACACCTTC. It translates to CASSFGTGLYGYTF.

This clone has only a few counts. The gene calls are TRBV20-1 and TRBJ2-7; D gene ambiguous. The CDR3 spans 11 residues. V lost 5 bases and J 3 bases, leaving 8 bases between the germline ends. CDR1 and CDR2 from the germline V gene are DFQATT and SNEGSKA (reference sequence). The CDR3 DNA follows: TGCAGTGCTGACATGGTCTACGAGCAGTACTTC. It translates to CSADMVYEQYF.

The J gene is TRBJ1-2, the V gene TRBV4-3; 8 bases are shared with TRBD1. CDR1 is LGHNA and CDR2 is YSLEER in the germline V gene. The CDR3 has 15 amino acids. Trimming cost V 0 bases and J 8 bases; bases outside gene matches: 8. As DNA, the CDR3 is TGCGCCAGCAGCCAAGATCTTGACAGGGGATACGGCTACACCTTC. As protein: CASSQDLDRGYGYTF.

The chain recombines TRBV10-3 with TRBJ2-2; the match to TRBD1 covers 10 bases. Germline loops: CDR1 ENHRY, CDR2 SYGVKD. The CDR3 length is 15 residues. V gave up 4 bases and J gave up 4 bases; unmatched junction bases: 3. The DNA for the CDR3 is TGTGCCATCAGTGCCGGGACAGGGGCCACCGGGGAGCTGTTTTTT. It codes for CAISAGTGATGELFF.

The chain joins TRBV5-1 to TRBJ2-2, with D tentatively TRBD2 (6 bases). V gave up 1 base and J gave up 5 bases, with 9 bases separating them. The CDR3 sequence is 14 residues long. CDR1 and CDR2 from the germline V gene are SGHRS and YFSETQ. The CDR3 coding sequence is TGCGCCAGCAGCTTGCCGGCGGGGACCGGGGAGCTGTTTTTT. Protein sequence: CASSLPAGTGELFF.

This clone was seen only a few times. The chain combines TRBV6-5 with TRBJ1-1; TRBD1 matches at 7 bases. The V gene end was trimmed by 6 bases and the J gene end by 0 bases; junction bases not matched to a gene: 4. The CDR3 consists of 14 residues. Germline CDR1 MNHEY, CDR2 SVGAGI. CDR3 protein: CASSSTGMNTEAFF. CDR3 sequence (DNA): TGTGCCAGCAGCTCGACAGGGATGAACACTGAAGCTTTCTTT.

This chain links TRBV27 with TRBJ1-2, with D tentatively TRBD1 (5 bases). Germline loops: CDR1 MNHEY, CDR2 SMNVEV (reference sequence). V lost 0 bases to trimming and J lost 2 bases, with 10 bases between them. The CDR3 totals 15 residues. CDR3 amino acids: CASSLSPTANYGYTF. For the CDR3, the DNA is TGTGCCAGCAGTTTATCTCCGACAGCGAACTATGGCTACACCTTC.

The CDR3 sequence is CASSLTGLAVDEQFF. The CDR3 DNA reads as TGTGCCAGCAGCTTAACGGGACTAGCTGTGGATGAGCAGTTCTTC. The rearrangement uses TRBV7-2 and TRBJ2-1, with TRBD2 matching 9 bases. This CDR3 is built from 15 residues. Trimming removed 2 bases from V and 8 bases from J; junction bases left unmatched: 7. Germline V lookup: CDR1 SGHTA, CDR2 FQGNSA.

Points on this clone: One end of the junction does not line up with germline, which may come from a read error. J is TRBJ2-7 and V is TRBV7-9; D is possibly TRBD1 (6 bases). There are 12 residues in the CDR3. Germline V gene sequence: CDR1 SEHNR, CDR2 FQNEAQ (reference sequence). Here the CDR3 reads CASSLVDRFVDF. CDR3 coding DNA: TGTGCCAGCAGCTTAGTAGACAGGTTCGTCGACTTC. Together with reference TRBV7-9 and TRBJ2-7, the CDR3 gives the full variable domain: DTGVSQNPRHKITKRGQNVTFRCDPISEHNRLYWYRQTLGQGPEFLTYFQNEAQLEKSRLLSDRFSAERPKGSFSTLEIQRTEQGDSAMYLCASSLVDRFVDFGPGTRLTVT.

This chain uses TRBV12-5 with TRBJ2-3, with D tentatively TRBD1 (6 bases). This CDR3 contains 15 residues. V shed 3 bases and J shed 0 bases, with 10 bases lying between them. Germline V CDR1 and CDR2: LGHNT, FRNRAP. The CDR3 reads CASGFSGHSTDTQYF. In nucleotides, the CDR3 is TGTGCTAGTGGTTTTTCGGGACACAGCACAGATACGCAGTATTTT.

V is TRBV6-6 and J is TRBJ1-3, with D uncertain. CDR1 and CDR2 (germline): MNHNY, SVGAGI (reference sequence). The CDR3 contains 12 residues. Trimming left V 7 bases short and J 0 bases short, with 4 bases between. CDR3 sequence: CASTGSGNTIYF. In DNA, the CDR3 is TGTGCCAGCACGGGCTCTGGAAACACCATATATTTT.

This chain links TRBV19 with TRBJ1-4; D unclear. Trimming took off 5 bases at V and 0 bases at J, with 10 bases between the two ends. The CDR3 runs to 15 residues. The germline gives CDR1 LNHDA, CDR2 SQIVND (reference sequence). CDR3 amino acids: CASSASPATNEKLFF. CDR3 nucleotides: TGTGCCAGTAGTGCTTCACCAGCAACTAATGAAAAACTGTTTTTT.

The rearrangement links TRBV7-2 to TRBJ1-2, with TRBD1 matching 8 bases. V was pared by 5 bases and J by 8 bases, with 7 bases of the junction left unmatched. This CDR3 spans 13 amino acids. CDR1 and CDR2 from the germline V gene are SGHTA and FQGNSA. CDR3 nucleotide sequence: TGTGCCAGCAGCGGGGGACAGGCGCACGGCTACACCTTC. Amino acid sequence: CASSGGQAHGYTF. Together with reference TRBV7-2 and TRBJ1-2, the CDR3 gives the full variable domain: GAGVSQSPSNKVTEKGKDVELRCDPISGHTALYWYRQSLGQGLEFLIYFQGNSAPDKSGLPSDRFSAERTGGSVSTLTIQRTQQEDSAVYLCASSGGQAHGYTFGSGTRLTVV.

The chain couples TRBV9 to TRBJ1-3; D possibly corresponds to TRBD1 (6 bases). Germline V CDR1 and CDR2: SGDLS, YYNGEE. With 4 bases removed from V and 0 bases from J, the gap between germline ends came to 14 bases. The length of the CDR3 is 16 residues. The CDR3 here is CASSLRGLSSGNTIYF. CDR3 bases: TGTGCCAGCAGCCTCAGGGGCCTAAGCTCTGGAAACACCATATATTTT.

A few counts support this clone. V is TRBV30 and J is TRBJ1-6, with D unclear. There are 12 residues in the CDR3. Trimming left V 3 bases short and J 5 bases short, with 5 bases between. CDR1 is GTSNPN and CDR2 is SVGIG in the germline V gene (reference sequence). The chain's CDR3 is CAWRFNNSPLHF. CDR3 coding DNA: TGTGCCTGGAGGTTCAATAATTCACCCCTCCACTTT.

This chain joins TRBV2 and TRBJ2-1, with 7 bases that match TRBD2. The CDR3 is 12 amino acids. CDR1 is SNHLY, CDR2 FYNNEI, per germline. The junction had 1 base not matched to a gene; V was cut back by 9 bases and J by 2 bases. For the CDR3, the DNA is TGTGCCAGTGGGGGGGCCTACAATGAGCAGTTCTTC. This gives the protein CASGGAYNEQFF.

This clone appeared once. The rearrangement joins TRBV28 to TRBJ2-7; no clear D gene. Trimming pared 4 bases from V and 4 bases from J, leaving 14 bases between. The CDR3 sequence is 14 residues long. In germline, CDR1 is MDHEN, CDR2 SYDVKM. CDR3 amino acids: CASSSAWRGYEQYF. The DNA for the CDR3 is TGTGCCAGCAGTTCGGCGTGGCGCGGTTACGAGCAGTACTTC.

The chain uses TRBV19 and TRBJ1-5; D perhaps matches TRBD1 (6 bases). V was shortened by 3 bases and J by 2 bases, with 20 bases between the two germline ends. The germline CDR1 and CDR2 sequences are LNHDA and SQIVND (reference sequence). CDR3 length equals 18 residues. The CDR3 loop is CASSMGSRGGRGNQPQHF. The CDR3 DNA sequence: TGTGCCAGTAGTATGGGCTCCAGGGGCGGCCGGGGCAATCAGCCCCAGCATTTT. The full variable domain, with the rest looked up from reference TRBV19 and TRBJ1-5, is DGGITQSPKYLFRKEGQNVTLSCEQNLNHDAMYWYRQDPGQGLRLIYYSQIVNDFQKGDIAEGYSVSREKKESFPLTVTSAQKNPTAFYLCASSMGSRGGRGNQPQHFGDGTRLSIL.

V is TRBV7-2 and J is TRBJ2-5, with 12 nucleotides matching TRBD1. Germline V gives CDR1 SGHTA, CDR2 FQGNSA. The CDR3 runs 15 residues. V was pared by 5 bases and J by 3 bases, with 4 bases of the junction left unmatched. The CDR3 region is CASSPGQGAKETQYF. As DNA, the CDR3 is TGTGCCAGCAGCCCGGGACAGGGGGCGAAAGAGACCCAGTACTTC.

The V gene is TRBV2, the J gene TRBJ1-1; no clear D gene. The germline V gene encodes CDR1 SNHLY and CDR2 FYNNEI. The CDR3 extends over 13 amino acids. Trimming cost V 8 bases and J 8 bases, with 18 bases left between them. This chain's CDR3 is CASLAGGGEEAFF. The CDR3 nucleotides are TGTGCCAGCCTCGCCGGCGGCGGGGAGGAAGCTTTCTTT.